These 14 T cell receptor beta chains share one sample of origin, sequenced in a study of blood T cells in healthy people across ages. Then a second PCR, running roughly 6 to 12 cycles, was carried out with a sample-barcoded 5' primer and a J-beta primer mix. Using its own MiXCR run on the 5' RACE reads, TCRdb lists one record per CDR3 protein. The sample has approximately 2,000,000 distinct CDR3 sequences, around 42% seen once. The sequenced sample was blood. These receptors came from a human donor in good health.

V and J are TRBV12-3 or TRBV12-4 and TRBJ2-7, with a weak D call TRBD1 (6 bases). This CDR3 spans 15 amino acids. With 2 bases removed from V and 0 bases from J, the gap between germline ends came to 11 bases. CDR3 DNA: TGTGCCAGCAGTTTAAACAGGGCAAGCTCCTACGAGCAGTACTTC. Translated: CASSLNRASSYEQYF.

This clonotype was counted a few times. This sequence joins TRBV4-2 and TRBJ2-5, with 14 bases matching TRBD2. Trimming cost V 4 bases and J 0 bases; bases outside gene matches: 4. CDR1 and CDR2 (germline): LGHNA, YNFKEQ. This CDR3 comprises 17 residues. In nucleotides, the CDR3 is TGTGCCAGCAGCCCCCGGACTAGCGGGGGGCACCAAGAGACCCAGTACTTC. Protein: CASSPRTSGGHQETQYF.

The chain has TRBV15 and TRBJ2-6; D is unresolved. Trimming removed 2 bases from V and 3 bases from J, with 17 bases in between. There are 18 residues in the CDR3. Germline V gene sequence: CDR1 LNHNV, CDR2 YYDKDF (reference sequence). The CDR3 DNA is TGTGCCACCAGCAGATCTTTCGGCGGTAGCTTTGGGGCCAACGTCCTGACTTTC. This gives the protein CATSRSFGGSFGANVLTF.

The chain has TRBV29-1 and TRBJ2-2; D call uncertain. The germline V and J ends were trimmed by 6 bases and 5 bases, with 19 bases remaining between them. CDR1 and CDR2 from the germline V gene are SQVTM and ANQGSEA. This CDR3 spans 15 amino acids. Written as DNA, the CDR3 is TGCAGCGTGAAGGGTCTCCCTCGGCGAACCGGGGAGCTGTTTTTT. Its translation: CSVKGLPRRTGELFF.

This clonotype has ten or more counts. V is TRBV20-1 and J is TRBJ2-5; TRBD2 matches at 7 bases. The germline gives CDR1 DFQATT, CDR2 SNEGSKA (reference sequence). V lost 4 bases, J lost 3 bases, and 20 bases stayed unmatched. CDR3 length equals 18 residues. CDR3 region: CSATTYGRGGDKEETQYF. The CDR3, as DNA: TGCAGTGCTACCACCTATGGGAGGGGTGGGGATAAGGAAGAGACCCAGTACTTC.

The sample holds a few counts of this clonotype. The chain carries TRBV20-1 and TRBJ2-1; D ambiguous. This CDR3 has 15 amino acids. V lost 0 bases, J lost 5 bases, and 14 bases lay in between. CDR1 and CDR2 from the germline V gene are DFQATT and SNEGSKA (reference sequence). CDR3 nucleotides: TGCAGTGCTAGAGATCCGGCAGGTTCTGACAATGAGCAGTTCTTC. This translates into CSARDPAGSDNEQFF.

CDR3 in amino acids: CAISDGPYEQYF. Here the CDR3 DNA reads TGTGCCATCAGTGACGGTCCCTACGAGCAGTACTTC. The rearrangement joins TRBV10-3 to TRBJ2-7; D uncertain. V was shortened by 3 bases and J by 2 bases, with 5 bases between the two germline ends. The germline CDR1 and CDR2 sequences are ENHRY and SYGVKD. The CDR3 spans 12 residues.

The sample holds a few counts of this clonotype. This rearrangement joins TRBV7-3 to TRBJ1-1, with no clear D. Per germline, CDR1 SGHTA and CDR2 FQGTGA. The CDR3 is 15 amino acids. The V gene lost 1 base and the J gene lost 0 bases, with 9 bases spanning the gap. The CDR3 sequence: CASSLNPVMNTEAFF. The CDR3 nucleotides read TGTGCCAGCAGCTTAAATCCGGTTATGAACACTGAAGCTTTCTTT.

This rearrangement joins TRBV4-2 to TRBJ2-7, with 9 bases matching TRBD1. With V trimmed by 2 bases and J by 3 bases, 5 bases remained unmatched. Germline assignment: CDR1 LGHNA and CDR2 YNFKEQ. The length of the CDR3 is 15 residues. CDR3 region: CASSQNGDRDYEQYF. As DNA, the CDR3 is TGTGCCAGCAGCCAAAATGGGGACAGGGACTACGAGCAGTACTTC.

This clonotype has only a few counts. This chain connects TRBV6-6 to TRBJ2-1; D gene unclear. The V and J ends lost 0 bases and 5 bases respectively, with 14 bases between them. The CDR3 contains 16 residues. From germline, CDR1 is MNHNY and CDR2 SVGAGI (reference sequence). The CDR3 DNA follows: TGTGCCAGCAGTTACTCTCTGAGACACAAGGACAATGAGCAGTTCTTC. This sequence encodes CASSYSLRHKDNEQFF.

This clonotype came up a few times. The germline gene is not matched at one end of the junction; a read error may be the cause. This rearrangement joins TRBV20-1 to TRBJ1-2; D is possibly TRBD1 (5 bases). This CDR3 spans 13 amino acids. Germline loops: CDR1 DFQATT, CDR2 SNEGSKA (reference sequence). CDR3 amino acids: CSAISGGNCGYTF. DNA of the CDR3: TGCAGTGCAATCTCGGGGGGTAACTGTGGCTACACCTTC.

CDR3 sequence reads: CASSHSWDRMNTEAFF. The CDR3 DNA reads TGCGCCAGCAGCCATTCGTGGGACAGGATGAACACTGAAGCTTTCTTT. The rearrangement joins TRBV5-1 to TRBJ1-1; the match to TRBD1 covers 8 bases. The CDR3 length is 16 residues. Germline trimming cut 4 bases from V and 0 bases from J; bases unmatched to any gene: 8. Germline V CDR1 and CDR2: SGHRS, YFSETQ.

The chain employs TRBV12-3 or TRBV12-4 and TRBJ1-1; 7 bases align to TRBD1. The ends lost 7 bases at V and 1 base at J; junction bases unmatched: 3. This CDR3 is 13 amino acids long. CDR3 DNA: TGTGCCAGCAAGAGGACAGGGAACACTGAAGCTTTCTTT. Translating gives CASKRTGNTEAFF.

V is TRBV20-1 and J is TRBJ1-5; 8 bases are shared with TRBD1. CDR3 length: 15 residues. V lost 8 bases, J lost 1 base, and 10 bases stayed unmatched. Looked up from germline, CDR1 is DFQATT and CDR2 is SNEGSKA (reference sequence). The CDR3 coding sequence is TGCAGTCCCTATGACAGGGGAGTAAGCAATCAGCCCCAGCATTTT. It translates to CSPYDRGVSNQPQHF.